A selection of T cell receptor beta chains follows, all from one sample in a study of type 1 regulatory T cells. TCRdb called the reads again in MiXCR, with one record for every CDR3 protein. Of about 97,000 distinct CDR3 sequences listed, 25% to 40% were seen once; the top ten hold roughly 2.2%. The sequenced sample consisted of CD4+ T cells, either the whole sample or a sorted fraction (not recorded which). The receptors were sampled from a human donor in good health. The CDR3 runs from the conserved cysteine through the conserved F or W. The D gene is left open where the match is weak. Size is omitted from some rows. Given values are once, few, many or a class for expanded clones.

cdr3_aa | cdr3_nt | j_call | v_call | d_call | cdr3_length | clone_size
CNAHLSGSSYNEQFF | TGCAATGCCCACCTTAGCGGGAGCTCCTACAATGAGCAGTTCTTC | TRBJ2-1 | TRBV20-1 | TRBD2 | 15 | once
CASMVGITGELFF | TGTGCCAGCATGGTAGGGATCACCGGGGAGCTGTTTTTT | TRBJ2-2 | TRBV12-3/TRBV12-4 | - | 13 | -
CASSSATSGSYNEQFF | TGCGCCAGCAGTTCTGCGACTAGCGGCTCCTACAATGAGCAGTTCTTC | TRBJ2-1 | TRBV5-1 | TRBD2 | 16 | -
CASSQDRTSGRITGELFF | TGTGCCAGCAGCCAAGATCGGACTAGCGGGAGAATCACCGGGGAGCTGTTTTTT | TRBJ2-2 | TRBV3-1 | TRBD2 | 18 | few
CASSEQGLESPLHF | TGTGCCAGTAGTGAACAGGGGTTAGAATCACCCCTCCACTTT | TRBJ1-6 | TRBV19 | TRBD1 | 14 | -
CASSLLQWTQYF | TGTGCCAGCAGCTTACTGCAGTGGACCCAGTACTTC | TRBJ2-5 | TRBV11-2 | - | 12 | few
CSVAGTGRNTIYF | TGCAGCGTTGCCGGGACAGGGAGGAACACCATATATTTT | TRBJ1-3 | TRBV29-1 | TRBD1 | 13 | few
CASSLSGSDHNEQFF | TGCGCCAGCAGCCTGAGCGGGAGTGATCACAATGAGCAGTTCTTC | TRBJ2-1 | TRBV5-1 | TRBD2 | 15 | -
CASSYPSGVYNEQFF | TGTGCCAGCAGTTACCCTAGCGGGGTATACAATGAGCAGTTCTTC | TRBJ2-1 | TRBV27 | TRBD2 | 15 | -
CASVGEAASNQPQHF | TGTGCCAGCGTTGGGGAGGCAGCGAGCAATCAGCCCCAGCATTTT | TRBJ1-5 | TRBV2 | - | 15 | few
CASSFFPGETQYF | TGCGCCAGCAGCTTTTTCCCGGGGGAGACCCAGTACTTC | TRBJ2-5 | TRBV5-1 | - | 13 | few
CASSFSSGSYEQYF | TGTGCCAGCAGCTTTTCTAGCGGATCCTACGAGCAGTACTTC | TRBJ2-7 | TRBV7-9 | TRBD2 | 14 | -
CASSLELTRDRGLGGELFF | TGTGCCAGCAGCTTAGAACTGACCCGGGACAGGGGACTAGGAGGGGAGCTGTTTTTT | TRBJ2-2 | TRBV11-3 | TRBD1 | 19 | once
CAISESGGSPLHF | TGTGCCATCAGTGAGTCGGGGGGTTCACCCCTCCACTTT | TRBJ1-6 | TRBV10-3 | - | 13 | -
CASSLQGVVGGELFF | TGTGCCAGCAGTTTACAGGGGGTAGTGGGCGGGGAGCTGTTTTTT | TRBJ2-2 | TRBV27 | TRBD1 | 15 | -
CSARDPAGGPKETQYF | TGCAGTGCTAGAGACCCAGCGGGAGGGCCGAAAGAGACCCAGTACTTC | TRBJ2-5 | TRBV20-1 | TRBD2 | 16 | few
CASSEPGQPEAFF | TGTGCCAGCAGTGAGCCGGGACAACCTGAAGCTTTCTTT | TRBJ1-1 | TRBV25-1 | - | 13 | few
CASSLGAGGYEQYF | TGCGCCAGCAGCTTGGGGGCCGGGGGCTACGAGCAGTACTTC | TRBJ2-7 | TRBV5-1 | - | 14 | few
CASSSSRRTGVLNSGANVLTF | TGTGCCAGCAGCTCCAGCAGGAGGACAGGGGTGCTCAACTCTGGGGCCAACGTCCTGACTTTC | TRBJ2-6 | TRBV7-8 | TRBD1 | 21 | -
CASSSTSGRETQYF | TGTGCCAGCAGTTCGACTAGCGGGAGAGAGACCCAGTACTTC | TRBJ2-5 | TRBV27 | TRBD2 | 14 | -
CASSFKVPGQGRNSGSYEQYF | TGTGCCAGCAGTTTTAAGGTGCCGGGACAGGGGAGGAATAGCGGGAGCTACGAGCAGTACTTC | TRBJ2-7 | TRBV28 | - | 21 | -
CASGGRPTDTQYF | TGTGCCAGCGGAGGACGCCCCACAGATACGCAGTATTTT | TRBJ2-3 | TRBV5-6 | - | 13 | -
CASSLRGNSGNTIYF | TGTGCCAGCAGTTTACGCGGCAACTCTGGAAACACCATATATTTT | TRBJ1-3 | TRBV12-3/TRBV12-4 | - | 15 | few
CASSRTSGYLREQYF | TGTGCCAGCAGTCGGACTAGCGGGTACCTTCGAGAGCAGTACTTC | TRBJ2-7 | TRBV12-3/TRBV12-4 | TRBD2 | 15 | -
CASSLLAGGGADTQYF | TGTGCCAGCAGCTTACTAGCGGGAGGGGGCGCAGATACGCAGTATTTT | TRBJ2-3 | TRBV7-2 | TRBD2 | 16 | many
CASSRGQEPQHF | TGTGCCAGCAGCCGAGGACAGGAGCCCCAGCATTTT | TRBJ1-5 | TRBV4-2 | TRBD1 | 12 | once
CASSEGQGYTGELFF | TGTGCCAGCAGTGAGGGACAGGGTTATACCGGGGAGCTGTTTTTT | TRBJ2-2 | TRBV6-1 | TRBD1 | 15 | -
CSVLSRKETQYF | TGCAGCGTTCTATCGAGAAAAGAGACCCAGTACTTC | TRBJ2-5 | TRBV29-1 | - | 12 | few
CASSLSDGKETQYF | TGTGCCAGCAGTTTATCGGACGGAAAAGAGACCCAGTACTTC | TRBJ2-5 | TRBV27 | - | 14 | -
CASSARTSGRYEQYF | TGTGCCAGCAGCGCTCGGACTAGCGGGAGATACGAGCAGTACTTC | TRBJ2-7 | TRBV9 | TRBD2 | 15 | -
CASRETGANIQYF | TGTGCCAGCAGGGAGACAGGGGCCAACATTCAGTACTTC | TRBJ2-4 | TRBV25-1 | TRBD1 | 13 | few
CSVGRQPQETQYF | TGCAGCGTTGGGCGGCAGCCCCAAGAGACCCAGTACTTC | TRBJ2-5 | TRBV29-1 | - | 13 | -
CASSDTRSGFNIQYF | TGTGCCAGCAGTGATACTCGTTCCGGGTTTAACATTCAGTACTTC | TRBJ2-4 | TRBV2 | - | 15 | -
CASSLVSSGSYEQYF | TGTGCCAGCAGCTTAGTGTCTAGCGGGAGCTACGAGCAGTACTTC | TRBJ2-7 | TRBV7-6 | TRBD2 | 15 | few
CASSQLINYGYTF | TGTGCCAGCAGTCAACTAATTAACTATGGCTACACCTTC | TRBJ1-2 | TRBV6-1 | - | 13 | -
CASSEYYRSYNEQFF | TGTGCCAGCAGTGAGTACTATCGCTCCTACAATGAGCAGTTCTTC | TRBJ2-1 | TRBV25-1 | - | 15 | -
CATSRGGSGRAGGSYNEQFF | TGTGCCACCAGCAGGGGTGGTAGCGGGAGGGCCGGAGGCTCCTACAATGAGCAGTTCTTC | TRBJ2-1 | TRBV15 | TRBD2 | 20 | -
CSARVGSSYNEQFF | TGCAGTGCTAGAGTCGGGAGCTCCTACAATGAGCAGTTCTTC | TRBJ2-1 | TRBV20-1 | - | 14 | -
CSALDDRNTEAFF | TGCAGTGCTCTAGACGACAGGAACACTGAAGCTTTCTTT | TRBJ1-1 | TRBV20-1 | - | 13 | many
CASRNGVYEQYF | TGTGCCAGCAGAAATGGGGTTTACGAGCAGTACTTC | TRBJ2-7 | TRBV27 | - | 12 | -
CSNLGQAFEKQFF | TGCAGTAACCTCGGACAGGCCTTTGAGAAGCAGTTCTTC | TRBJ2-1 | TRBV20-1 | TRBD1 | 13 | -
CASLKFGADTQYF | TGTGCCAGCTTGAAATTTGGGGCAGATACGCAGTATTTT | TRBJ2-3 | TRBV7-2 | - | 13 | few
CASSPQGTDTQYF | TGTGCCAGCAGCCCGCAGGGTACAGATACGCAGTATTTT | TRBJ2-3 | TRBV7-2 | - | 13 | many
CSALADPRLYF | TGCAGTGCCCTCGCGGACCCCCGGCTGTATTTT | TRBJ2-3 | TRBV20-1 | - | 11 | medium-sized
CASSLSYSSSEQYF | TGCGCCAGCAGCTTATCCTACTCCTCCTCCGAGCAGTACTTC | TRBJ2-7 | TRBV5-1 | - | 14 | -
CATSGTGTGELFF | TGTGCCACCAGCGGGACAGGGACCGGGGAGCTGTTTTTT | TRBJ2-2 | TRBV6-2/TRBV6-3 | TRBD1 | 13 | -
CASSWGTRGDEQYF | TGCGCCAGCAGCTGGGGGACTAGAGGAGACGAGCAGTACTTC | TRBJ2-7 | TRBV5-1 | TRBD2 | 14 | -
CSVSGAGGETQYF | TGCAGCGTTAGTGGGGCAGGGGGCGAGACCCAGTACTTC | TRBJ2-5 | TRBV29-1 | TRBD1 | 13 | -
CAWSGGHYEQYF | TGTGCCTGGAGTGGGGGGCATTACGAGCAGTACTTC | TRBJ2-7 | TRBV30 | - | 12 | -
CASNYGLSYEQYF | TGTGCCAGCAACTACGGACTGTCCTACGAGCAGTACTTC | TRBJ2-7 | TRBV28 | - | 13 | -
CASSFLAGNNEQFF | TGTGCCAGCAGCTTCCTAGCGGGCAACAATGAGCAGTTCTTC | TRBJ2-1 | TRBV5-5 | TRBD2 | 14 | few
CASSPQGQGSYGYTF | TGTGCCAGCTCACCACAGGGACAGGGCTCTTATGGCTACACCTTC | TRBJ1-2 | TRBV18 | TRBD1 | 15 | once
CAWSIGSTNYGYTF | TGTGCCTGGAGTATAGGCAGCACGAACTATGGCTACACCTTC | TRBJ1-2 | TRBV30 | - | 14 | few